This record covers a single T cell receptor (beta chain). This clonotype was seen many times. Its specific antigen is unknown. Base qualities are not recorded, but no much larger clone differs from it by a single base. cDNA synthesis used template-switch 5'RACE with a primer carrying a 10-nucleotide random unique molecular identifier tagging each TCR transcript. Every sequencing run covered 15-18 subjects and yielded more than 170 million TCR-beta sequences. The RNeasy kit was used for extraction of total RNA. TCR-beta VDJ regions were amplified with primers for the TCR constant region and the 5'RACE anchor, using the KAPA Real-time Library Amplification kit. Sample indexes and Illumina adaptors were added in a first PCR, after which library yield was increased in a second PCR. After Ampure bead purification, the TCR product of roughly 650 bp was size-selected on a 2% E-gel SizeSelection system. Library quality was checked on a Bioanalyzer, concentration was measured with Qubit, and libraries were quantified with the Kapa Library Quantification kit before pooling. An Illumina HiSeq 2500 sequenced the libraries paired-end 2 x 150 bp. To increase sequence diversity, roughly 24-32% phiX was spiked into each library pool. The authors processed their data as follows. Quality-filtered reads were processed with the UMI-based MiGEC pipeline, and over 75% of raw TCR sequences were removed by the MiGEC pipeline during error correction. VDJ genes were aligned to IMGT germline references, and each clonotype was defined by a unique CDR3 amino acid sequence together with V-J genes. Clonal expansion, Shannon diversity and CDR3 relatedness were evaluated with VDJtools (CalcPairwiseDistances, ClusterSamples), while phylogenetic trees were built in CLCbio workbench. Using coefficient-of-variation modelling across technical triplicates, the study counted a clone as expanded if it had at least 8 unique UMIs. The public sequencing data were trimmed at Q25 with fastp and processed into clonotypes with MiXCR by TCRdb, which kept only in-frame beta chains. Entries are consolidated by CDR3 protein sequence, retaining the most common genes and DNA. These V and J calls derive from TCRdb rather than the authors' analysis. This sample gives 45,000 to 50,000 distinct CDR3 sequences in total; 20% to 30% of them show up just once. Around 25% of the sample is taken by the ten largest.

Blood bank volunteers in Maryland, USA served as the healthy controls. Libraries from unsorted PBMCs were made from 2 million PBMCs kept in RNAlater at -80 degrees C until RNA extraction. PBMCs were separated from peripheral blood using Ficoll-Hypaque density gradient centrifugation and then cryopreserved in liquid nitrogen. CDR1 is given as MDHEN and CDR2 as SYDVKM, both from the germline V gene. From the cysteine through the phenylalanine, the CDR3 covers 12 amino acids. This entry keeps only the CDR3 DNA: 36 bases, framed from base 1. V is reduced by 6 bases and J by 7 bases, leaving a spacing of 10 bases between them. The source of the sample is a study of neurological immune-mediated disorders (dated by TCRdb to the late 2010s). As for the study more broadly: Peripheral blood TCR-beta repertoires from HTLV-I-associated myelopathy (HAM/TSP) patients, multiple sclerosis patients and healthy controls were compared by UMI-based sequencing. Longitudinal samples, technical triplicates and paired sorted CD4+ and CD8+ T-cell subsets, alongside PBMC samples, were included among the roughly 110 TCR-beta libraries. The cohort was made up of 68 subjects, consisting of roughly 15 HAM/TSP patients, around 35 multiple sclerosis patients and around 20 healthy controls. The paper's findings and limits, for the study overall: The highest TCR clonal expansion was observed in HAM/TSP patients, whereas the lowest was observed in MS patients, even when compared with healthy controls. No identical CDR3 amino acid sequences were shared among expanded clones across subjects, suggesting private TCR-beta repertoires in all groups.

This TCR was recovered from a woman in her 70s in good health. The V and J segments used are TRBV28 and TRBJ1-5; too little of a D gene remains to name it. The sequenced sample consisted of PBMCs. The CDR3 here reads CASSRREQPQHF. The nucleotide sequence reads TGTGCCAGCAGCCGTCGGGAGCAGCCCCAGCATTTT.